This passage covers 12 T cell receptor beta chains from one sample sequenced in a study of neurological immune-mediated disorders. One entry per CDR3 protein results from TCRdb running MiXCR on the 5' RACE reads. In the table there are roughly 48,000 distinct CDR3 sequences, about 25% of which are singletons. Material for sequencing was PBMCs. These receptors all stem from a woman aged 70-85 years in good health.

The rearrangement links TRBV3-1 to TRBJ2-7; no firm D call. Deletions cut 0 bases from V and 4 bases from J, with 7 bases between. Looked up from germline, CDR1 is LGHDT and CDR2 is YNNKEL (reference sequence). The CDR3 has 13 residues. This CDR3 reads CASSQDVRYEQYF. The CDR3 coding sequence is TGTGCCAGCAGCCAAGATGTGAGATACGAGCAGTACTTC.

Many counts were recorded for this clonotype. The chain uses TRBV6-1 and TRBJ2-7, with 11 bases matching TRBD2. The trim removed 2 bases at V and 5 bases at J, leaving 5 bases unmatched. CDR1 and CDR2 (germline): MNHNS, SASEGT. CDR3 length equals 15 residues. The chain's CDR3 is CASSELAGGPNEQYF. CDR3 nucleotides: TGTGCCAGCAGTGAATTAGCGGGAGGGCCCAACGAGCAGTACTTC.

The chain employs TRBV11-2 and TRBJ2-5, with D tentatively TRBD2 (6 bases). CDR3 length: 14 residues. Trimming removed 0 bases from V and 5 bases from J, with 10 bases in between. Germline loops: CDR1 SGHAT, CDR2 FQNNGV. The CDR3 nucleotides read TGTGCCAGCAGCTTAGATTTCGGGGGTGAGACCCAGTACTTC. Translated: CASSLDFGGETQYF. The complete variable domain, with remaining parts taken from reference TRBV11-2 and TRBJ2-5, reads EAGVAQSPRYKIIEKRQSVAFWCNPISGHATLYWYQQILGQGPKLLIQFQNNGVVDDSQLPKDRFSAERLKGVDSTLKIQPAKLEDSAVYLCASSLDFGGETQYFGPGTRLLVL.

This clonotype has ten or more counts. The rearrangement uses TRBV12-3 or TRBV12-4 and TRBJ1-4; 7 positions match TRBD1. With V trimmed by 5 bases and J by 4 bases, 7 bases remained unmatched. The CDR3 is 15 amino acids. The CDR3 sequence is CASSPRDSLNEKLFF. The CDR3 bases are TGTGCCAGCAGTCCCCGGGACAGCCTTAATGAAAAACTGTTTTTT.

The chain links TRBV20-1 to TRBJ2-1; TRBD2 matches 12 bases. The V and J ends lost 2 bases and 2 bases, in that order; junction bases with no gene match: 13. The CDR3 covers 19 residues. Germline V gives CDR1 DFQATT, CDR2 SNEGSKA (reference sequence). This CDR3 is CSARPILAGGLSAYNEQFF. The CDR3 DNA follows: TGCAGTGCTAGACCGATACTAGCGGGGGGTCTCTCGGCCTACAATGAGCAGTTCTTC.

In this sample, this clonotype turned up many times. The chain employs TRBV7-6 and TRBJ2-3; TRBD2 aligns across 8 bases. Germline CDR1 reads SGHVS; CDR2 reads FNYEAQ. This CDR3 is 15 amino acids long. The J segment lost 5 bases and the V segment lost 7 bases, leaving 11 bases of the junction unmatched. In DNA form, the CDR3 reads TGTGCCAGCACCCTAAGGCCCGCGGGGGGAGATACGCAGTATTTT. Protein product: CASTLRPAGGDTQYF.

The CDR3 loop reads CSALRGAPTEAFF. For the CDR3, the DNA is TGCAGTGCCCTGCGGGGGGCCCCCACTGAAGCTTTCTTT. The rearrangement uses TRBV20-1 and TRBJ1-1; perhaps TRBD1 as D (6 bases). The V gene lost 6 bases and the J gene lost 4 bases, with 15 bases spanning the gap. The germline gives CDR1 DFQATT, CDR2 SNEGSKA (reference sequence). The CDR3 has 13 residues.

This clonotype was recorded many times. The genes are TRBV20-1 and TRBJ2-1, with D perhaps matching TRBD1 (6 bases). There are 12 residues in the CDR3. Germline V gives CDR1 DFQATT, CDR2 SNEGSKA (reference sequence). V was cut by 6 bases and J by 9 bases, with 15 bases left in between. CDR3 DNA: TGCAGTGCGTACCACAGGGAAAGTGAGCAGTTCTTC. This encodes CSAYHRESEQFF.

This clonotype was detected many times. The CDR3 protein is CASSQRGPQPQHF. The CDR3 nucleotides are TGTGCCAGCAGCCAAAGGGGGCCTCAGCCCCAGCATTTT. This sequence joins TRBV14 and TRBJ1-5, with TRBD1 matching 7 bases. The CDR3 spans 13 residues. Trimming removed 2 bases from V and 6 bases from J; junction bases left unmatched: 1. Germline CDR1 SGHDN, CDR2 FVKESK.

This clonotype showed up many times. V and J are TRBV15 and TRBJ2-7; TRBD2 matches at 16 bases. J lost 5 bases, V lost 6 bases, and 7 bases had no gene match. The CDR3 has 16 amino acids. Per the germline V gene, CDR1 is LNHNV and CDR2 is YYDKDF (reference sequence). The CDR3 coding sequence is TGTGCCACCAGGAAGGGACTAGCGGGAGGGCCTAACGAGCAGTACTTC. Translating it yields CATRKGLAGGPNEQYF.

This clonotype has at least ten counts. The junction does not match germline at one end; this may be a read error. The CDR3 here is CANSRLGQNTGELFF. As DNA, the CDR3 is TGCGCCAACAGCCGACTGGGCCAAAACACCGGGGAGCTGTTTTTT. V and J are TRBV5-1 and TRBJ2-2; unclear D gene. Germline V gene lookup returns CDR1 SGHRS and CDR2 YFSETQ. This CDR3 has 15 residues. Together with reference TRBV5-1 and TRBJ2-2, the CDR3 gives the full variable domain: KAGVTQTPRYLIKTRGQQVTLSCSPISGHRSVSWYQQTPGQGLQFLFEYFSETQRNKGNFPGRFSGRQFSNSRSEMNVSTLELGDSALYLCANSRLGQNTGELFFGEGSRLTVL.

Many counts were recorded for this clonotype. V gene TRBV5-1 combines with J gene TRBJ2-5; 7 nucleotides line up with TRBD1. The trim removed 0 bases at V and 3 bases at J, leaving 8 bases unmatched. CDR3 size: 16 residues. Germline CDR1 is SGHRS and CDR2 is YFSETQ. The CDR3 sequence is CASSLALTGTEETQYF. Written as DNA, the CDR3 is TGCGCCAGCAGCTTGGCTCTAACCGGGACAGAAGAGACCCAGTACTTC.